The T cell receptor beta chain under discussion was sequenced for a study of shared clonotypes between healthy human individuals. Study in general: Per-donor plates numbered three CD4 naive, three CD4 memory, two CD8 naive and one CD8 memory. General observations from the study: Apart from blood, nothing was sampled; tissue repertoires likely differ.

Libraries were prepared by immunoSEQ multiplex PCR; TCRdb keeps only in-frame clonotypes and omits some of them. This table has 950,000 to 1,100,000 clones, roughly 80% appearing once. V was shortened by 0 bases and J by 0 bases, with 17 bases between the two germline ends. The CDR3 has 19 residues. From germline, CDR1 is LGHNA and CDR2 YSLEER. Turning to this clone: Its target is unknown.

Source material: memory CD4+ T cells sorted from blood. Subset defined: CD45RA-negative fraction. The rearrangement links TRBV4-3 to TRBJ2-2; TRBD1 is a possible D gene (5 bases). This clonotype was obtained from a man aged 18 to 30 in good health. CDR3 residues: CASSQDAAGRATNTGELFF. CDR3 DNA sequence: TGCGCCAGCAGCCAAGATGCGGCAGGGCGAGCCACGAACACCGGGGAGCTGTTTTTT.